The present entry profiles one T cell receptor (beta chain) with its context. The length of the CDR3 is 13 residues. Per the germline V gene, CDR1 is MDHEN and CDR2 is SYDVKM. V lost 6 bases to trimming and J lost 7 bases, with 13 bases between them. The protocol attached unique molecular identifiers to individual cDNA molecules. TCRdb passed the 5' RACE reads through MiXCR, listing each CDR3 protein once. The data hold about 58,000 distinct CDR3 sequences, with around an eighth observed a single time. The entry originates in a study of early T cells in non-severe SARS-CoV-2 infection. The sequenced sample consisted of whole blood. The TCR sequence derives from an adult who was a healthcare worker with PCR-confirmed SARS-CoV-2 infection or an uninfected control (not recorded which). V is TRBV28 and J is TRBJ1-5; TRBD1 might be the D (5 bases). The CDR3 protein is CASRLTGGQPQHF. The CDR3 coding sequence is TGTGCCAGCAGACTGACGGGGGGGCAGCCCCAGCATTTT.